This TCR beta chain was sequenced during a study of CD8+ T cells in alopecia areata. Study-level information: Administration of oral tofacitinib to treated patients was at 5 to 10 mg twice daily. The study, taken as a whole, reports: Researchers report lesional scalp, most notably alopecia totalis/universalis, outstripped normal scalp in clonality. Resident alphabeta T-cell populations of normal skin are likewise subject to sequencing in scalp samples.

This clone showed up just a few times. No antigen is known for it. RNA was isolated and reverse transcribed to cDNA, the sequencing template. Assay: immunoSEQ multiplex PCR; the TCRdb copy retains only in-frame clones and omits some. Among roughly 150,000 clones listed, 40% to 60% were seen once. Germline values: CDR1 MGHDK, CDR2 SYGVNS. The CDR3 covers 17 residues. V was clipped by 4 bases and J by 2 bases, with 19 bases between them. The chain has TRBV25-1 and TRBJ2-3; a weak D match, TRBD2 (6 bases). This sample comprised CD8+ T cells sorted from blood, obtained at week 0. The TCR comes from a human donor with alopecia areata. CDR3 DNA sequence: TGTGCCAGCAGTGGAAACTTGGGGGGACCCTACACAGATACGCAGTATTTT. This translates into CASSGNLGGPYTDTQYF.